The 11 T cell receptor beta chains below all came from one sample that was sequenced in a study of blood T cell repertoires in COVID-19. The repertoire was sequenced with immunoSEQ multiplex PCR; TCRdb's copy has only in-frame clones and lacks some. The data hold 150,000 to 160,000 clones, with approximately 80% observed a single time. Material: peripheral blood. Receptor source: a woman aged 60-70 years with COVID-19, enrolled during active disease.

The chain employs TRBV27 and TRBJ1-2; D gene uncertain. The CDR3 extends over 14 amino acids. With 3 bases removed from V and 1 base from J, the gap between germline ends came to 9 bases. In germline, CDR1 is MNHEY, CDR2 SMNVEV (reference sequence). Here the CDR3 reads CASSFRRDNYGYTF. As DNA, the CDR3 is TGTGCCAGCAGTTTCAGGCGCGATAACTATGGCTACACCTTC.

The chain couples TRBV2 to TRBJ1-3, with 7 bases fitting TRBD1. Per germline, CDR1 SNHLY and CDR2 FYNNEI. The length of the CDR3 is 15 residues. V lost 0 bases to trimming and J lost 2 bases; unmatched junction nucleotides: 1. The CDR3 coding sequence is TGTGCCAGCAGTGAAGCGAGGGGGCCTGGAAACACCATATATTTT. Protein product: CASSEARGPGNTIYF.

V and J are TRBV7-9 and TRBJ1-1; no definite D call. The CDR3 is 14 amino acids. V gave up 5 bases and J gave up 4 bases, with 14 bases separating them. Germline lookup yields CDR1 SEHNR and CDR2 FQNEAQ (reference sequence). As DNA, the CDR3 is TGTGCCAGCAGCATAGGAGGGAGGGCCACTGAAGCTTTCTTT. Protein: CASSIGGRATEAFF. The full variable domain, completed using reference TRBV7-9 and TRBJ1-1, is DTGVSQNPRHKITKRGQNVTFRCDPISEHNRLYWYRQTLGQGPEFLTYFQNEAQLEKSRLLSDRFSAERPKGSFSTLEIQRTEQGDSAMYLCASSIGGRATEAFFGQGTRLTVV.

A single count supports this clone. The junction does not match germline at one end; this may be a read error. The chain couples TRBV3-1 (or the pseudogene TRBV3-2) to TRBJ2-2; 8 nucleotides agree with TRBD1. Germline V lookup: CDR1 LGHDT, CDR2 YNNKEL (reference sequence). The CDR3 is 14 amino acids. The CDR3 sequence: CASGQTGGHGELFF. CDR3 nucleotides: TGTGCCAGCGGCCAAACAGGGGGTCACGGGGAGCTGTTTTTT.

As DNA, the CDR3 is TGTGCCAGTAGTCGACAGGGGGCCGGACAGCCCCAGCATTTT. Its protein is CASSRQGAGQPQHF. The chain couples TRBV19 to TRBJ1-5; 10 nucleotides match TRBD1. The ends lost 5 bases at V and 7 bases at J; junction bases unmatched: 5. Germline V gene sequence: CDR1 LNHDA, CDR2 SQIVND (reference sequence). The CDR3 extends over 14 amino acids.

This clone was recorded only once. This sequence joins TRBV19 and TRBJ1-5, with D possibly being TRBD1 (6 bases). This CDR3 is built from 14 residues. Germline V gene lookup returns CDR1 LNHDA and CDR2 SQIVND (reference sequence). The V gene lost 10 bases and the J gene lost 11 bases, with 24 bases spanning the gap. DNA of the CDR3: TGTGCCACCATACCTAACAGGGCCCCTATGGCCCAGCATTTT. Amino acids: CATIPNRAPMAQHF.

Here the CDR3 reads CASRLRGPHGYTF. DNA of the CDR3: TGTGCCAGCAGACTCAGGGGTCCTCATGGCTACACCTTC. This chain connects TRBV12-3 or TRBV12-4 to TRBJ1-2; perhaps TRBD1 as D (6 bases). This CDR3 is built from 13 residues. V gave up 6 bases and J gave up 6 bases, with 14 bases separating them.

This clone was detected only once. Sequence at one end of the junction differs from germline and may be a read error. The CDR3 here is CASSLGGGGETQYF. In DNA form, the CDR3 reads TGTGCCAGCAGTTTGGGAGGGGGCGGAGAGACCCAGTACTTC. This sequence joins TRBV5-6 and TRBJ2-5; D is perhaps TRBD1 or TRBD2 (7 bases each). The length of the CDR3 is 14 residues. Germline assignment: CDR1 SGHDT and CDR2 YYEEEE. Complete variable domain (other parts from reference TRBV5-6 and TRBJ2-5): DAGVTQSPTHLIKTRGQQVTLRCSPKSGHDTVSWYQQALGQGPQFIFQYYEEEERQRGNFPDRFSGHQFPNYSSELNVNALLLGDSALYLCASSLGGGGETQYFGPGTRLLVL.

The rearrangement links TRBV19 to TRBJ1-5; D ambiguous. V was cut by 2 bases and J by 0 bases, with 11 bases left in between. The CDR3 loop spans 16 amino acids. Looked up from germline, CDR1 is LNHDA and CDR2 is SQIVND (reference sequence). The CDR3 protein is CASSISQLDSNQPQHF. The CDR3 DNA follows: TGTGCCAGTAGTATATCCCAATTAGATAGCAATCAGCCCCAGCATTTT.

The CDR3 sequence is CASSLLLAGTAGELFF. In DNA, the CDR3 is TGTGCCAGCAGCTTATTGCTAGCGGGAACAGCCGGGGAGCTGTTTTTT. The chain uses TRBV7-3 and TRBJ2-2; 9 bases are a match to TRBD2. Germline V gives CDR1 SGHTA, CDR2 FQGTGA. V was pared by 2 bases and J by 6 bases, with 7 bases of the junction left unmatched. CDR3 length: 16 residues. Looking up the rest from reference TRBV7-3 and TRBJ2-2 gives the full variable domain: GAGVSQTPSNKVTEKGKYVELRCDPISGHTALYWYRQSLGQGPEFLIYFQGTGAADDSGLPNDRFFAVRPEGSVSTLKIQRTERGDSAVYLCASSLLLAGTAGELFFGEGSRLTVL.

The rearrangement joins TRBV18 to TRBJ1-4; D unclear. The CDR3 is 11 amino acids. From germline, CDR1 is KGHSH and CDR2 LQKENI. The V gene lost 6 bases and the J gene lost 7 bases, with 6 bases spanning the gap. In DNA form, the CDR3 reads TGTGCCAGCTCTCCTAGTGAAAAACTGTTTTTT. Encoded protein: CASSPSEKLFF.